Listed here are 21 T cell receptor beta chains from one sample, sequenced in a study of CD8+ T cells in alopecia areata. Reverse transcription of extracted RNA yielded cDNA, which provided the sequencing template. TCRdb's table, derived via immunoSEQ multiplex PCR, lists solely in-frame clones and lacks some. This sample has about 91,000 clones, with about 45% found just once. Sequencing was done on a sample of CD4+ T cells sorted from blood. The receptors were sampled from a human donor with alopecia areata.

This clone showed up just once. V usage is TRBV15 and J usage is TRBJ1-2; no definite D call. Germline-derived CDR1 and CDR2 are LNHNV and YYDKDF (reference sequence). V dropped 0 bases and J dropped 6 bases, with 8 bases sitting between them. CDR3 size: 13 residues. CDR3 coding DNA: TGTGCCACCAGCAGAGATAATGGGGATGGCTACACCTTC. Protein product: CATSRDNGDGYTF.

This sequence joins TRBV6-6 and TRBJ2-5; weak D call: TRBD1 (5 bases). V was cut by 6 bases and J by 2 bases, with 13 bases left in between. The CDR3 is 14 amino acids. CDR1 is MNHNY, CDR2 SVGAGI, per germline (reference sequence). The CDR3 DNA reads TGTGCCAGCAGGATAGACAGACCTCAAGAGACCCAGTACTTC. Translating gives CASRIDRPQETQYF.

This clone was counted only a few times. This sequence joins TRBV29-1 and TRBJ1-1, with unresolved D. Germline V gene data show CDR1 as SQVTM and CDR2 as ANQGSEA. V gave up 1 base and J gave up 7 bases, with 10 bases separating them. This CDR3 has 12 residues. The CDR3 coding sequence is TGCAGCGTTGAAGGTCAAGGCTATGAAGCTTTCTTT. Its translation is CSVEGQGYEAFF.

The V gene is TRBV27, the J gene TRBJ2-6; D is ambiguous. Between the trimmed V and J ends, which lost 4 bases and 0 bases, there was a span of 10 bases. Looked up from germline, CDR1 is MNHEY and CDR2 is SMNVEV (reference sequence). The CDR3 runs to 16 residues. The CDR3 sequence: CASSSLQSSGANVLTF. The CDR3, as DNA: TGTGCCAGCAGTTCTCTGCAGAGCTCTGGGGCCAACGTCCTGACTTTC.

V usage is TRBV30 and J usage is TRBJ2-2; D is possibly TRBD2 (5 bases). The V end was cut by 0 bases, the J end by 6 bases, with 8 bases between. Germline CDR1 is GTSNPN and CDR2 is SVGIG (reference sequence). CDR3 length: 13 amino acids. In DNA, the CDR3 is TGTGCCTGGAGTGTGTGGGGAGCCGGGGAGCTGTTTTTT. The encoded protein is CAWSVWGAGELFF.

In this sample, this clone turned up a few times. This chain links TRBV7-9 with TRBJ1-6; D is unresolved. Trimming took off 4 bases at V and 7 bases at J, with 8 bases between the two ends. CDR1 and CDR2 (germline): SEHNR, FQNEAQ (reference sequence). This CDR3 is 13 amino acids long. The CDR3 is CASSWGFNSPLHF. As DNA, the CDR3 is TGTGCCAGCAGCTGGGGATTCAATTCACCCCTCCACTTT.

This clone was seen a few times. Written as DNA, the CDR3 is TGCAGCGACACTAGCGGGGGGGCAAATACGCAGTATTTT. Protein product: CSDTSGGANTQYF. The chain uses TRBV29-1 and TRBJ2-3, with 13 bases identical to TRBD2. Germline CDR1 and CDR2: SQVTM and ANQGSEA. The CDR3 spans 13 residues. The V gene end was trimmed by 7 bases and the J gene end by 7 bases; junction bases not matched to a gene: 5.

This clone appeared a few times. The J gene is TRBJ1-5, the V gene TRBV30; D unresolved. CDR1 is GTSNPN and CDR2 is SVGIG in the germline V gene (reference sequence). The ends were cut back, 3 bases at V and 9 bases at J, with 15 bases in the middle. This CDR3 contains 13 residues. For the CDR3, the DNA is TGTGCCTGGAGAGAGGTCCTCTGGTCGCCCCAGCATTTT. This sequence encodes CAWREVLWSPQHF.

The gene calls are TRBV7-2 and TRBJ2-7; possibly TRBD1 for D (5 bases). The germline V gene has CDR1 SGHTA and CDR2 FQGNSA. V lost 5 bases, J lost 2 bases, and 10 bases lay in between. This CDR3 is 13 amino acids long. The CDR3 region is CASSLRQTYEQYF. The CDR3 DNA follows: TGTGCCAGCAGCCTACGACAGACCTACGAGCAGTACTTC.

The chain is built from TRBV19 and TRBJ2-5; D tentatively reads TRBD1 or TRBD2 (5 bases each). This CDR3 is 13 amino acids long. V lost 11 bases and J 4 bases, leaving 17 bases between the germline ends. Germline-derived CDR1 and CDR2 are LNHDA and SQIVND (reference sequence). The CDR3 protein is CAVTGPMGETQYF. Here the CDR3 DNA reads TGTGCCGTCACGGGGCCAATGGGAGAGACCCAGTACTTC.

This chain links TRBV29-1 with TRBJ1-1; unclear D gene. Germline lookup yields CDR1 SQVTM and CDR2 ANQGSEA. The CDR3 extends over 13 amino acids. CDR3 in DNA: TGCACCGCAACCCGGATTCGTGGCACTGAAGCTTTCTTT. It yields the protein CTATRIRGTEAFF. Full variable domain (missing parts from reference TRBV29-1 and TRBJ1-1): SAVISQKPSRDICQRGTSLTIQCQVDSQVTMMFWYRQQPGQSLTLIATANQGSEATYESGFVIDKFPISRPNLTFSTLTVSNMSPEDSSIYLCTATRIRGTEAFFGQGTRLTVV.

This clone showed up just a few times. The chain combines TRBV23-1 with TRBJ2-7; D gene uncertain. TRBV23-1 is reported as an ORF; its role is uncertain. Deletions cut 4 bases from V and 4 bases from J, with 11 bases between. This CDR3 has 13 residues. The CDR3 is CASSPPSFYEQYF. The CDR3 coding sequence is TGCGCCAGCAGTCCCCCTAGTTTTTACGAGCAGTACTTC.

A single count supports this clone. The J gene is TRBJ2-7, the V gene TRBV29-1; D perhaps matches TRBD1 (5 bases). V was trimmed by 3 bases and J by 6 bases, leaving 15 bases between them. This CDR3 has 13 amino acids. CDR1 is SQVTM, CDR2 ANQGSEA, per germline. CDR3 amino acids: CSVDMTEYSEQYF. DNA for the CDR3: TGCAGCGTTGATATGACAGAATATAGCGAGCAGTACTTC.

This chain connects TRBV5-1 to TRBJ1-4; 7 nucleotides agree with TRBD1. The CDR3 is 15 amino acids. Looked up from germline, CDR1 is SGHRS and CDR2 is YFSETQ. After removal of 5 bases from V and 5 bases from J, the junction contained 9 bases not matched to a gene. CDR3 in DNA: TGCGCCAGCAGTCTATCCGGGACAGTGAATGAAAAACTGTTTTTT. It is translated as CASSLSGTVNEKLFF. Full variable domain (outside the CDR3, taken from reference TRBV5-1 and TRBJ1-4): KAGVTQTPRYLIKTRGQQVTLSCSPISGHRSVSWYQQTPGQGLQFLFEYFSETQRNKGNFPGRFSGRQFSNSRSEMNVSTLELGDSALYLCASSLSGTVNEKLFFGSGTQLSVL.

This clone was seen more than once but under ten times. This CDR3 is CSVRETSGDEQYF. The DNA for the CDR3 is TGCAGCGTCCGCGAGACTAGCGGGGACGAGCAGTACTTC. The V call is TRBV29-1, the J call TRBJ2-7, with 11 bases identical to TRBD2. The CDR3 has 13 amino acids. Germline CDR1 is SQVTM and CDR2 is ANQGSEA. Trimming at V came to 6 bases and at J to 5 bases, leaving 6 bases not matched to a gene.

The chain links TRBV5-1 to TRBJ2-7; TRBD2 matches 12 bases. This CDR3 spans 14 amino acids. CDR1 and CDR2 (germline): SGHRS, YFSETQ. V lost 4 bases and J lost 5; bases outside the gene matches: 4. CDR3 sequence reads: CASSLRLAGDEQYF. Written as DNA, the CDR3 is TGCGCCAGCAGCCTACGACTAGCGGGAGACGAGCAGTACTTC.

The chain recombines TRBV5-1 with TRBJ2-4, with D hard to call. V dropped 0 bases and J dropped 5 bases, with 6 bases sitting between them. The germline CDR1 and CDR2 sequences are SGHRS and YFSETQ. This CDR3 comprises 13 residues. In DNA form, the CDR3 reads TGCGCCAGCAGCTTGGGGGATGAAAACATTCAGTACTTC. Translation gives CASSLGDENIQYF.

This chain joins TRBV29-1 and TRBJ2-2; D unclear. Germline CDR1 SQVTM, CDR2 ANQGSEA. Trimming left V 0 bases short and J 7 bases short, with 9 bases between. The length of the CDR3 is 13 residues. Written as DNA, the CDR3 is TGCAGCGTTGAAGAGGGTGGTGACGGGGAGCTGTTTTTT. Its protein is CSVEEGGDGELFF.

This clone was recorded only once. The rearrangement joins TRBV25-1 to TRBJ2-7; unclear D gene. The ends were cut back, 1 base at V and 3 bases at J, with 4 bases in the middle. CDR1 and CDR2 from the germline V gene are MGHDK and SYGVNS. This CDR3 comprises 12 residues. CDR3 sequence: CASSEFGYEQYF. CDR3 nucleotide sequence: TGTGCCAGCAGTGAATTCGGCTACGAGCAGTACTTC.

This clone occurred a few times. The gene calls are TRBV29-1 and TRBJ2-5; 8 bases agree with TRBD1. This CDR3 comprises 14 residues. V trimming: 5 bases; J trimming: 5 bases; junction bases outside the gene matches: 10. Germline V gene data show CDR1 as SQVTM and CDR2 as ANQGSEA. CDR3 DNA sequence: TGCAGCGTTTACCCTCGGACAGGGAAGGAGACCCAGTACTTC. Its translation: CSVYPRTGKETQYF.

The rearrangement joins TRBV19 to TRBJ1-1, with 7 nucleotides matching TRBD1. V lost 4 bases to trimming and J lost 3 bases; unmatched junction nucleotides: 2. CDR1 and CDR2 (germline): LNHDA, SQIVND (reference sequence). The length of the CDR3 is 13 residues. The chain's CDR3 is CASSTTGDTEAFF. Here the CDR3 DNA reads TGTGCCAGTAGTACTACAGGGGACACTGAAGCTTTCTTT.